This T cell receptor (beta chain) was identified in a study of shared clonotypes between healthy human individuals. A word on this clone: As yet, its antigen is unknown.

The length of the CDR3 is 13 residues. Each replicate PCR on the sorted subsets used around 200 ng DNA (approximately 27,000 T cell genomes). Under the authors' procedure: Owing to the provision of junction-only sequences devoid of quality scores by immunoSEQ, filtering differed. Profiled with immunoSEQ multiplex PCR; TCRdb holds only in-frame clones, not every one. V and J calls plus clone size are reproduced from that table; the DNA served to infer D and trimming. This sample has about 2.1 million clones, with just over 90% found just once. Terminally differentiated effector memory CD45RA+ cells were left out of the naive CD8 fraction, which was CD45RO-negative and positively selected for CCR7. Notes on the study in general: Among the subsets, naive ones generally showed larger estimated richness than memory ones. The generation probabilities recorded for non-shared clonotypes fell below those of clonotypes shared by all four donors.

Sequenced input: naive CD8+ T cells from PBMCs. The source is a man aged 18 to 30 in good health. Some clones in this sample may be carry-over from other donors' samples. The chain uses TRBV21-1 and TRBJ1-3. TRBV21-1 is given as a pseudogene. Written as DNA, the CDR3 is TGTGCCAGCAGCGATTACTCTGGAAACACCATATATTTT. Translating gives CASSDYSGNTIYF.